The 14 T cell receptor beta chains below all came from one sample that was sequenced in a study of beta chain features in type 1 diabetes (dated by TCRdb to about 2018). Library creation used the immunoSEQ multiplex PCR assay. The entire amount of isolated RNA was reverse transcribed using the High Capacity cDNA Reverse Transcription Kit, so the sequenced TCRB transcripts were expressed ones. Entries here come from immuneACCESS through TCRdb and include only in-frame sequences with V and J called. Some clones fail to appear in such tables; in the studies checked, an unresolved V gene covers under half of the shortfall, and the cause of the remainder is unknown. The sample records some 410,000 clones, roughly 13% of which are singletons. The biggest ten clones account for less than 0.04% of the sample. Sequencing used naive CD4+ T cells from blood. In light of the paper, this sample's cell subset or site label describes: true naive CD4+ T cells. These receptor sequences come from a man aged 30 to 45 in good health.

J is TRBJ2-3 and V is TRBV5-1, with D maybe TRBD1 (6 bases). CDR1 is SGHRS, CDR2 YFSETQ, per germline. The CDR3 runs 15 residues. Trimming removed 4 bases at V and 2 bases at J, with 14 bases between. The CDR3 is CASSPADRPTDTQYF. The CDR3 DNA sequence: TGCGCCAGCAGCCCCGCGGACAGACCCACAGATACGCAGTATTTT.

Comment on this clone: A junction end diverges from the germline sequence, so it may reflect a read error. The chain has TRBV27 and TRBJ2-7; D gene unclear. Germline V CDR1 and CDR2: MNHEY, SMNVEV (reference sequence). The length of the CDR3 is 13 residues. CDR3 bases: TGTGCCAGCAGTCTCCGGTCCTCCCACGAGCAGTACTTC. This codes for CASSLRSSHEQYF.

The V gene is TRBV28, the J gene TRBJ2-7; D remains unclear. CDR3 length equals 11 residues. Germline assignment: CDR1 MDHEN and CDR2 SYDVKM. In DNA, the CDR3 is TGTGCCAGCAGCTCCCCACCGCATCAGCACGTC. This encodes CASSSPPHQHV.

This chain links TRBV5-4 with TRBJ2-3, with D uncertain. V was cut by 4 bases and J by 1 base, with 7 bases left in between. In germline, CDR1 is SGHNT, CDR2 YYREEE (reference sequence). This CDR3 comprises 13 residues. The DNA for the CDR3 is TGTGCCAGCAGCCCCACGGGCACAGATACGCAGTATTTT. It translates to CASSPTGTDTQYF.

The CDR3 loop is CASSLPSDEQFF. In DNA, the CDR3 is TGTGCCAGCAGCTTACCTTCGGATGAGCAGTTCTTC. This chain uses TRBV7-9 with TRBJ2-1, with D uncertain. The V gene's germline CDR1 is SEHNR and CDR2 FQNEAQ (reference sequence). CDR3 length: 12 residues. The V end lost 2 bases, the J end lost 8 bases, and 7 bases lay between the germline ends.

V and J are TRBV4-1 and TRBJ2-7; no clear D gene. The CDR3 runs 15 residues. Germline CDR1 is MGHRA and CDR2 is YSYEKL. The V and J ends lost 5 bases and 6 bases respectively, with 20 bases between them. The CDR3 DNA reads as TGCGCCAGCAGCTATATAGGACGACGGAGTCGCGAGCAGTACTTC. The encoded protein is CASSYIGRRSREQYF.

The chain joins TRBV6-5 to TRBJ2-1; D might be TRBD2 (5 bases). V was shortened by 4 bases and J by 9 bases, with 10 bases between the two germline ends. The V gene's germline CDR1 is MNHEY and CDR2 SVGAGI. This CDR3 region has 12 residues. The CDR3 bases are TGTGCCAGCAGTTTCCGTGAGGGTGAGCAGTTCTTC. Translating gives CASSFREGEQFF.

This clone was observed a handful of times. The chain couples TRBV5-1 to TRBJ2-3, with 7 nucleotides matching TRBD1. Germline CDR1 and CDR2: SGHRS and YFSETQ. The CDR3 covers 15 residues. The V and J ends lost 3 bases and 1 base, in that order; junction bases with no gene match: 5. The DNA of the CDR3 is TGCGCCAGCAGCTGGACAGGACCCCGCACAGATACGCAGTATTTT. It specifies CASSWTGPRTDTQYF.

This clone showed up just a few times. The chain couples TRBV19 to TRBJ2-7; either TRBD1 or TRBD2 may supply D (5 bases each). Trimming removed 4 bases from V and 6 bases from J, with 13 bases in between. The CDR3 has 13 amino acids. Germline V gives CDR1 LNHDA, CDR2 SQIVND (reference sequence). The CDR3 DNA follows: TGTGCCAGTAGTAGGGGACCACTGGGCGAGCAGTACGTC. Translated: CASSRGPLGEQYV.

This clone was seen only a few times. V gene TRBV5-6 combines with J gene TRBJ2-1; D is possibly TRBD1 or TRBD2 (6 bases each). V lost 4 bases and J 2 bases, leaving 10 bases between the germline ends. Germline loops: CDR1 SGHDT, CDR2 YYEEEE. This CDR3 region has 14 residues. The CDR3 nucleotides are TGTGCCAGCAGCGGGGGGCGCCCCTACAATGAGCAGTTCTTC. It yields the protein CASSGGRPYNEQFF.

This clone turned up a few times. V gene TRBV5-1 combines with J gene TRBJ2-3; 11 nucleotides line up with TRBD2. The CDR3 runs to 15 residues. CDR1 is SGHRS, CDR2 YFSETQ, per germline. The junction had 1 base not matched to a gene; V was cut back by 2 bases and J by 2 bases. CDR3 sequence: CASSFSGRDTDTQYF. The CDR3 coding sequence is TGCGCCAGCAGCTTTAGCGGGAGGGACACAGATACGCAGTATTTT.

V usage is TRBV9 and J usage is TRBJ1-2; no definite D call. The CDR3 totals 15 residues. Germline V gene lookup returns CDR1 SGDLS and CDR2 YYNGEE. V was shortened by 4 bases and J by 2 bases, with 15 bases between the two germline ends. CDR3 amino acids: CASSPWADENYGYTF. The DNA for the CDR3 is TGTGCCAGCAGCCCCTGGGCAGACGAAAACTATGGCTACACCTTC.

The chain is built from TRBV29-1 and TRBJ1-1, with D possibly TRBD1 on 6 matching bases. V was clipped by 3 bases and J by 5 bases, with 10 bases between them. Germline CDR1 reads SQVTM; CDR2 reads ANQGSEA. This CDR3 comprises 12 residues. CDR3 in DNA: TGCAGCGTTGATTGGGGGCGGACTGAAGCTTTCTTT. Encoded protein: CSVDWGRTEAFF.

This chain joins TRBV21-1 and TRBJ2-7; the table calls TRBD2, which could not be checked here. TRBV21-1 is a pseudogene segment. This CDR3 comprises 15 residues. CDR3 sequence: CASSSGGDNPYEQYV. The CDR3 DNA follows: TGTGCCAGCAGCTCTGGAGGGGATAACCCCTACGAGCAGTACGTC.